This is a list of T cell receptor beta chains from one sample in a study of T-cell reconstitution after alpha-beta-depleted transplantation in children. TCRdb re-called the PCR reads through MiXCR, storing one row per CDR3 protein. Of 250,000 to 400,000 distinct CDR3 sequences in the sample, approximately 23% were seen once. The sample was PBMCs, mostly from graft donor cells, taken 180 days after TCRalphabeta/CD19-depleted stem cell transplant. The source of these receptors is a male patient younger than 18 who had a stem cell transplant for acute lymphoblastic leukemia, so the T cells may come from the graft donor. The CDR3 runs from the conserved cysteine through the conserved F or W. The order of the fields is V gene, J gene, D gene, clone size, CDR3 DNA, CDR3 protein. The D gene is left open where the match is weak. Rows give clone size only sometimes, using once, few, many, or a class for an expanded clone.

>TRBV18|TRBJ1-4|-|-
TGTGCCAGCTCACCCCCAGGGACTGCAACTAATGAAAAACTGTTTTTT
CASSPPGTATNEKLFF
>TRBV9|TRBJ2-1|-|-
TGTGCCAGCAGCGCACCCCCGGGGAATGAGCAGTTCTTC
CASSAPPGNEQFF
>TRBV7-6|TRBJ2-2|TRBD1|-
TGTGCCAGCAGCCGGACAGGGGGGAACACCGGGGAGCTGTTTTTT
CASSRTGGNTGELFF
>TRBV7-2|TRBJ2-1|-|few
TGTGCCAGCAGCTCCTCAACCCTGGGGGCCCCCAGAAGCTTC
CASSSSTLGAPRSF
>TRBV3-1|TRBJ2-1|-|-
TGTGCCAGCAGCCAAGATACTCTCGGGGGCCAGCTTTTCTTC
CASSQDTLGGQLFF
>TRBV5-1|TRBJ2-1|-|few
TGCGCCAGCAGCTTCAGTGCGAATGAGCAGTTCTTC
CASSFSANEQFF
>TRBV21-1|TRBJ2-2|-|-
TGTGCCAGCAGCAAGGGGACACCGGTGACCGGGGAGCTGTTTTTT
CASSKGTPVTGELFF
>TRBV4-1|TRBJ2-4|TRBD2|-
TGCGCCAGCAGCCAAGATAGGTTAGTAGCGGGAGCCAAAAACATTCAGTACTTC
CASSQDRLVAGAKNIQYF
>TRBV27|TRBJ2-3|TRBD2|-
TGTGCCAGCAGTTTAGGAGGACTAGCGCACTTTTTGAGCACAGATACGCAGTATTTT
CASSLGGLAHFLSTDTQYF
>TRBV5-8|TRBJ2-3|-|-
TGTGCCAGCAGCTTGGCCTTACTGGAGGATACGCAGTATTTT
CASSLALLEDTQYF
>TRBV12-3/TRBV12-4|TRBJ2-7|TRBD2|-
TGTGCCAGCAGTTTTGGACTAGCGGCAACCCAACTGCAGTACTTC
CASSFGLAATQLQYF
>TRBV6-1|TRBJ1-4|-|once
TGTGCCAGCAAGCTACAGGGAGTGGCAACTAATGAAAAACTGTTTTTT
CASKLQGVATNEKLFF
>TRBV4-1|TRBJ1-5|-|few
TGCGCCAGCAGCCAATGGTTTGGGTGGGACAATAGCAATCAGCCCCAGCATTTT
CASSQWFGWDNSNQPQHF
>TRBV5-1|TRBJ2-4|TRBD2|few
TGCGCCAGCAGCTCCGGACCGGGACTAGCGAAGGGCATTCAGTACTTC
CASSSGPGLAKGIQYF
>TRBV7-3|TRBJ2-6|-|-
TGTGCCAGCAGCTTTGGGACCTCTGGGGCCAACGTCCTGACTTTC
CASSFGTSGANVLTF
>TRBV28|TRBJ2-7|TRBD2|few
TGTGCCAGCAGTTCACTAGCGGGGACGTCCTACGAGCAGTACTTC
CASSSLAGTSYEQYF
>TRBV7-3|TRBJ2-2|-|-
TGTGCCAGCAGCTCCCAACAGGGAACCACCGGGGAGCTGTTTTTT
CASSSQQGTTGELFF
>TRBV29-1|TRBJ2-3|TRBD2|-
TGCAGCGGGCGGACTAGCGGCACAGATACGCAGTATTTT
CSGRTSGTDTQYF
>TRBV10-3|TRBJ2-2|-|-
TGTGCCATCCGCCACGGGTATACGAACACCGGGGAGCTGTTTTTT
CAIRHGYTNTGELFF
>TRBV12-3/TRBV12-4|TRBJ1-1|-|once
TGTGCCAGCAGGCGCTACACTGAAGCTTTCTTT
CASRRYTEAFF
>TRBV15|TRBJ2-1|-|few
TGTGCCACCAGCAGAGACGGCTTCAATGAGCAGTTCTTC
CATSRDGFNEQFF
>TRBV29-1|TRBJ2-3|TRBD1|few
TGCAGCGTTGAAGTGGGACAGGGGAAGTCAGATACGCAGTATTTT
CSVEVGQGKSDTQYF
>TRBV10-2|TRBJ2-1|TRBD2|-
TGCGCCAGCAGGCTAGCGGGAGATCGTAATGAGCAGTTCTTC
CASRLAGDRNEQFF
>TRBV7-9|TRBJ1-5|TRBD1|-
TGTGCCAGCAGCTTAGCTCGGACAGGGGTCAATCAGCCCCAGCATTTT
CASSLARTGVNQPQHF
>TRBV20-1|TRBJ1-1|-|-
TGCAGTGCTAGAGTGGGGGAGCAGGTAGCTTTCTTT
CSARVGEQVAFF
>TRBV14|TRBJ2-3|-|few
TGTGCCAGCAGCCGCGTAGGGATTGTCACAGATACGCAGTATTTT
CASSRVGIVTDTQYF
>TRBV20-1|TRBJ2-4|-|-
TGCAGTGCTCATCTAGCGCGCTTAGCCAAAAACATTCAGTACTTC
CSAHLARLAKNIQYF
>TRBV20-1|TRBJ2-7|-|few
TGCAGTGCTAGAGATCGGGTAGCGGAATTCTCCTACGAGCAGTACTTC
CSARDRVAEFSYEQYF
>TRBV4-2|TRBJ2-1|TRBD2|-
TGTGCCAGCAGCCGGGGGGCGACTAGCGGGCCTGAGGGCCACAATGAGCAGTTCTTC
CASSRGATSGPEGHNEQFF
>TRBV5-1|TRBJ2-2|-|many
TGCGCCAGCAGCTTGGGTCCCGGGGAGCTGTTTTTT
CASSLGPGELFF
>TRBV7-8|TRBJ1-2|-|-
TGTGCCAGCAGCTCCAGACGGACAGCTAACTATGGCTACACCTTC
CASSSRRTANYGYTF
>TRBV20-1|TRBJ1-1|-|-
TGCAGTGCTAGAGATAGGGCCTACACTGAAGCTTTCTTT
CSARDRAYTEAFF
>TRBV20-1|TRBJ2-7|TRBD1|few
TGCAGTGCTAGAAGACAGGGGGCCCCCTACGAGCAGTACTTC
CSARRQGAPYEQYF
>TRBV12-3/TRBV12-4|TRBJ2-7|-|few
TGTGCCAGCAGTGCTATCTTACAGGGTAGCGAGCAGTACTTC
CASSAILQGSEQYF
>TRBV4-1|TRBJ2-1|-|-
TGCGCCAGCAGCCAGACGGCGGGTCTCAATGAGCAGTTCTTC
CASSQTAGLNEQFF
>TRBV29-1|TRBJ2-7|-|-
TGCAGCGCTTCGGGACCCTACTACGAGCAGTACTTC
CSASGPYYEQYF
>TRBV5-4|TRBJ1-4|-|-
TGTGCCAGCAGCTTGGCGAGTGAAAAACTGTTTTTT
CASSLASEKLFF
>TRBV5-1|TRBJ2-4|-|-
TGCGCCAGCAGCTTGGATCGGGGGCGAGCCCCGAAGGACATTCAGTACTTC
CASSLDRGRAPKDIQYF
>TRBV6-5|TRBJ2-7|TRBD1|few
TGTGCCAGCAGTTACAGACAGGGAACCTACGAGCAGTACTTC
CASSYRQGTYEQYF
>TRBV9|TRBJ2-5|TRBD1|few
TGTGCCAGCAGCGTAAGGACAGGGGTGGTAGAGACCCAGTACTTC
CASSVRTGVVETQYF